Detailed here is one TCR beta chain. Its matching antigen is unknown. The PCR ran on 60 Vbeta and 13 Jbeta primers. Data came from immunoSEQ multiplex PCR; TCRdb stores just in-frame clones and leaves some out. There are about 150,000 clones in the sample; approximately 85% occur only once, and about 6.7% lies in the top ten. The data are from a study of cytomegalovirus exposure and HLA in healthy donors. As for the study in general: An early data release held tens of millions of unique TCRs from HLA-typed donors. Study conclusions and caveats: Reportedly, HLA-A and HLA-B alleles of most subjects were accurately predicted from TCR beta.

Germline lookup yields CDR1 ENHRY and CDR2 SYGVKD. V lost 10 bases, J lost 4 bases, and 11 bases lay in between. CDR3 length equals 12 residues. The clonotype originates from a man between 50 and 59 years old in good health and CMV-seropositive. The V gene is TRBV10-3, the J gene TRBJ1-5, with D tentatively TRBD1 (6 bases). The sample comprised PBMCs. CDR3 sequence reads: CASRQENQPQHF. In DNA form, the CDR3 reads TGTGCCAGCAGACAGGAGAATCAGCCCCAGCATTTT.